This is a list of T cell receptor beta chains from one sample in a study of blood T cell repertoires in COVID-19. Assay: immunoSEQ multiplex PCR; the TCRdb copy retains only in-frame clones and omits some. The sample contains roughly 70,000 clones, more than 80% of which appear only once. The specimen was peripheral blood. These receptors were taken from a woman aged 80 or older with active COVID-19. CDR3s include the opening cysteine and the closing phenylalanine or tryptophan. Fields, in order: J gene, V gene, CDR3 protein.

>TRBJ2-2|TRBV19
CASGRRGPNTGELFF
>TRBJ1-3|TRBV5-6
CASSLGGFGNTIYF
>TRBJ1-4|TRBV18
CASSQGALNEKLFF
>TRBJ2-2|TRBV5-1
CASSLAAGNTGELFF
>TRBJ1-4|TRBV7-2
CASSPRLFEKLFF
>TRBJ2-5|TRBV5-1
CASSLAQGTGVTQYF
>TRBJ2-3|TRBV19
CASSMTGGSGTDTQYF
>TRBJ2-6|TRBV5-1
CASSLVSGANVLTF
>TRBJ2-1|TRBV12-5
CASGPPVGGEQFF
>TRBJ1-4|TRBV4-3
CASSQDQGQGLSGAEKLFF
>TRBJ1-1|TRBV3-1/TRBV3-2
CASSRQGANTEAFF
>TRBJ2-3|TRBV4-3
CASSQEPAGIGRTGSTDTQYF
>TRBJ2-5|TRBV7-9
CASSPRFLAGEETQYF
>TRBJ1-1|TRBV5-1
CASSLDPARMEAFF
>TRBJ2-7|TRBV7-9
CASSLGLAGGPHEQYF
>TRBJ2-7|TRBV2
CASSLGTAYEQYF
>TRBJ2-2|TRBV7-2
CASSLSRLGELFF
>TRBJ2-2|TRBV7-3
CASSSNPGTSGSGRELFF
>TRBJ1-2|TRBV5-4
CASSTGQGNYGYTF
>TRBJ2-7|TRBV28
CASTPTGTYEQYF
>TRBJ1-5|TRBV11-2
CASSTDRDQPQHF
>TRBJ2-3|TRBV10-3
CAISEGGRGADTQYF
>TRBJ1-1|TRBV27
CASSTRTITEAFF
>TRBJ2-4|TRBV7-9
CASSLATTGDKNIQYF
>TRBJ2-1|TRBV6-5
CASSYSNGLAGGEQFF
>TRBJ2-3|TRBV7-2
CASSLFGTSVTDTQYF
>TRBJ2-1|TRBV20-1
CSAKGLAGRFF
>TRBJ2-1|TRBV7-7
CASSFPWHNYNEQFF
>TRBJ2-1|TRBV2
CASIREAGLYNEQFF
>TRBJ2-7|TRBV5-4
CASSLPGQGFYEQYF
>TRBJ2-5|TRBV5-1
CASRHREGKETQYF
>TRBJ2-1|TRBV7-3
CASSRTNGRAEQFF
>TRBJ1-3|TRBV20-1
CSASDPGTGGNTIYF
>TRBJ2-2|TRBV18
CASSPVGSTGELFF
>TRBJ2-4|TRBV6-2/TRBV6-3
CASSPINGDIQYF
>TRBJ2-2|TRBV19
CASSAGTRGELFF
>TRBJ2-1|TRBV5-1
CASSLTGSGSYNEQFF
>TRBJ2-7|TRBV20-1
CSASRTPGTLGPSRSYEQYF
>TRBJ2-2|TRBV5-4
CASSLAGTWTGELFF
>TRBJ1-3|TRBV4-1
CASSLQATRGANSGNTIYF
>TRBJ2-6|TRBV19
CASSSSRLADLSGANVLTF
>TRBJ2-3|TRBV7-9
CASSPLAGGFTDTQYF
>TRBJ1-1|TRBV7-9
CASRLQGPTEAFF
>TRBJ2-7|TRBV28
CASSFLTDLSEQYF
>TRBJ2-7|TRBV5-5
CASNPGSRVRSEQYF
>TRBJ1-5|TRBV7-8
CASSLFLRHQGGDQPQHF
>TRBJ1-2|TRBV5-1
CASSSGGVDGYTF
>TRBJ1-2|TRBV6-1
CASSEFSYGYTF